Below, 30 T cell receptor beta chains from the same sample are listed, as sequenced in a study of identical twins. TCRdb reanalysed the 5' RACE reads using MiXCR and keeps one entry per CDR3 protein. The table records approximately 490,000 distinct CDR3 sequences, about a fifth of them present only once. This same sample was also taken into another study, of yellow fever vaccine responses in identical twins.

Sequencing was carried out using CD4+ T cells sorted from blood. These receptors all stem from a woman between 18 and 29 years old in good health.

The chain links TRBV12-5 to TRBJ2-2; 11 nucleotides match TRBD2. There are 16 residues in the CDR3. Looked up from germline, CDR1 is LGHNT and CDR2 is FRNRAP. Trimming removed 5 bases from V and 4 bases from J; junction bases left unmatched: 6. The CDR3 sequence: CASGLLAGAFTGELFF. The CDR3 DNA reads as TGTGCTAGTGGTCTACTAGCGGGAGCCTTCACCGGGGAGCTGTTTTTT.

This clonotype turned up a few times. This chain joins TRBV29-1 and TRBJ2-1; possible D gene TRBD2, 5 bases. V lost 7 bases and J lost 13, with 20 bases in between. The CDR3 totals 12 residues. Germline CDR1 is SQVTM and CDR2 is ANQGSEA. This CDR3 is CSAPDPAEGQFF. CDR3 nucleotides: TGCAGCGCCCCCGACCCCGCTGAGGGACAGTTCTTC.

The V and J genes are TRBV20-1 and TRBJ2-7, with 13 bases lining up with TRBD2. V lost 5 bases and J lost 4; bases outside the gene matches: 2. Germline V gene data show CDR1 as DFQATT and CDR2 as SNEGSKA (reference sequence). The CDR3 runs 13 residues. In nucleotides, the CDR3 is TGCAGTGCTTGGACTAGCGGGAGTTACGAGCAGTACTTC. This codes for CSAWTSGSYEQYF.

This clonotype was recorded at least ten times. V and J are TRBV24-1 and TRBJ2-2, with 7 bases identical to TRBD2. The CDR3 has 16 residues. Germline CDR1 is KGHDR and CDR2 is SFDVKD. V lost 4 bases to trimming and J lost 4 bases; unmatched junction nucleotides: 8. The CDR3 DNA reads TGTGCCACCAGTGACTCCTGGGACTACCCCACCGGGGAGCTGTTTTTT. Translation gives CATSDSWDYPTGELFF.

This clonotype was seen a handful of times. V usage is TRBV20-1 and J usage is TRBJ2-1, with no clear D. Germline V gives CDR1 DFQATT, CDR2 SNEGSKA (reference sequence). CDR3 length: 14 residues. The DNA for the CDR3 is TGCAGGGAGCTGGCGACCGTTACCAGCAATGAGCAGTTCTTC. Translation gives CRELATVTSNEQFF.

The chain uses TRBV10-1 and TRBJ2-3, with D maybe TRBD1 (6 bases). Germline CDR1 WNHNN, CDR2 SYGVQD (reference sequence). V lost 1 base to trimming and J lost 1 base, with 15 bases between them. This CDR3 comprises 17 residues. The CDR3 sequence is CASSEFSYRDGTDTQYF. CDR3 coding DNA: TGCGCCAGCAGTGAGTTTTCCTACAGGGACGGCACAGATACGCAGTATTTT.

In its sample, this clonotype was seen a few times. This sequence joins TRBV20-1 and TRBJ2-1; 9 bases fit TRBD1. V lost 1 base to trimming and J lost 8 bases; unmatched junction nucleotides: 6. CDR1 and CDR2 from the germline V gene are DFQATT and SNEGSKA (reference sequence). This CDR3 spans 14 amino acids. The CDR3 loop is CSARAGTGYHEQFF. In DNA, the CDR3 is TGCAGTGCTAGAGCCGGGACAGGGTATCATGAGCAGTTCTTC.

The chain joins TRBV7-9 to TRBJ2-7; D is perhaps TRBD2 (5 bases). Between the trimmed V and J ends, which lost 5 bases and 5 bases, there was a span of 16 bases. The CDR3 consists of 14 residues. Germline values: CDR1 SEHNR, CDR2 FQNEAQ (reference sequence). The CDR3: CASSPKGGFDEQYF. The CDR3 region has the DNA TGTGCCAGCAGCCCCAAGGGCGGGTTCGACGAGCAGTACTTC.

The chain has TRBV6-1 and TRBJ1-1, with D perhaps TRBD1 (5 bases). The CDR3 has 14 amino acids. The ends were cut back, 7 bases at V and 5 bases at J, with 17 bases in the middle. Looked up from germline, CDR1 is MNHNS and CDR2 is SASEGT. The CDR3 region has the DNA TGTGCCAGCACAGTCGACAGCCGTAGGACTGAAGCTTTCTTT. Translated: CASTVDSRRTEAFF.

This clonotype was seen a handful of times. As DNA, the CDR3 is TGTGCCAGCAGTTCCCCCTTTGCTAGCGGGGGGGGGTCCTACAATGAGCAGTTCTTC. This sequence encodes CASSSPFASGGGSYNEQFF. The rearrangement joins TRBV27 to TRBJ2-1; TRBD2 aligns across 12 bases. The CDR3 is made up of 19 amino acids. V shed 4 bases and J 1 base; nucleotides not matched to a gene: 11. Germline V lookup: CDR1 MNHEY, CDR2 SMNVEV (reference sequence).

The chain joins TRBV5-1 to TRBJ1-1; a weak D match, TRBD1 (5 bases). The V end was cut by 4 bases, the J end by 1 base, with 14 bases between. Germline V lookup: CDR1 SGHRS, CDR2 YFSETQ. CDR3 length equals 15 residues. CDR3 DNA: TGCGCCAGCAGCCCCAGTGGGGGGGGGAACACTGAAGCTTTCTTT. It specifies CASSPSGGGNTEAFF. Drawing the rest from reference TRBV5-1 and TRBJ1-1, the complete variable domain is KAGVTQTPRYLIKTRGQQVTLSCSPISGHRSVSWYQQTPGQGLQFLFEYFSETQRNKGNFPGRFSGRQFSNSRSEMNVSTLELGDSALYLCASSPSGGGNTEAFFGQGTRLTVV.

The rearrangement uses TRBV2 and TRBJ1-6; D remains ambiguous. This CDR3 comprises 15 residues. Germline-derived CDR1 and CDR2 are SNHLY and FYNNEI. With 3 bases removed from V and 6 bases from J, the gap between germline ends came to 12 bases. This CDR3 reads CASSDSAAGNSPLHF. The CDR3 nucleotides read TGTGCCAGCAGTGATTCGGCGGCGGGTAATTCACCCCTCCACTTT.

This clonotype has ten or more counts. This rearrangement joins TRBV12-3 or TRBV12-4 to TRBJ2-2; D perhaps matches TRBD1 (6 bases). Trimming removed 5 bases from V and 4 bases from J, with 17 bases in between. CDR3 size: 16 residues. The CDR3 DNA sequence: TGTGCCAGCAGTCCAGGGACAAGGGCAACCACCGGGGAGCTGTTTTTT. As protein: CASSPGTRATTGELFF.

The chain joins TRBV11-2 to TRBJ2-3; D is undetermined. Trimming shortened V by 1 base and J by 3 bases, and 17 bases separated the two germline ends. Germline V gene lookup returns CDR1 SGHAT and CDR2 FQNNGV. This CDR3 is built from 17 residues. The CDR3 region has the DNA TGTGCCAGCAGCTTAGGGACCGCGTGGCGCGAAACAGATACGCAGTATTTT. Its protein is CASSLGTAWRETDTQYF.

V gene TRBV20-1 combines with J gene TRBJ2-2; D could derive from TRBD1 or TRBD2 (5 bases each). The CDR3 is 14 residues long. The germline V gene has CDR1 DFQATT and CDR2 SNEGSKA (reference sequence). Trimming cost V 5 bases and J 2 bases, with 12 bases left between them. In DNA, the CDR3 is TGCAGTGCTGGGGGACCCCGAAACACCGGGGAGCTGTTTTTT. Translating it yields CSAGGPRNTGELFF.

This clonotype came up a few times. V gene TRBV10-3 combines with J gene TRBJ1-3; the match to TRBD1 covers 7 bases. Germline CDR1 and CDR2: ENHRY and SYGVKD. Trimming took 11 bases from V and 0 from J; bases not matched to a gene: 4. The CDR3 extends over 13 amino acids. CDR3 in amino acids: CAAGDSSGNTIYF. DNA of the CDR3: TGTGCCGCGGGGGACAGCTCTGGAAACACCATATATTTT.

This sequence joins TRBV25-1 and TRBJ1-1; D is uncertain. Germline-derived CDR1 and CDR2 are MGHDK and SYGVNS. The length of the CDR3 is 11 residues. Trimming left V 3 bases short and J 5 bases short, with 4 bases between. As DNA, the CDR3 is TGTGCCAGCAGTGACATGACTGAAGCTTTCTTT. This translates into CASSDMTEAFF.

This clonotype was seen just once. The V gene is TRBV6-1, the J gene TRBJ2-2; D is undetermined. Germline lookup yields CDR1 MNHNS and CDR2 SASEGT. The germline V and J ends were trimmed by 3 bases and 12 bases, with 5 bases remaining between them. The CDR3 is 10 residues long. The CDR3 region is CASSERKLFF. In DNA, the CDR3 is TGTGCCAGCAGTGAGCGGAAGCTGTTTTTT.

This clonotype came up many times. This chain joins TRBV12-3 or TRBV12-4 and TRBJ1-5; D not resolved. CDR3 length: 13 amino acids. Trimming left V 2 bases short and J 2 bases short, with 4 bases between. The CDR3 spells CASSLMGNQPQHF. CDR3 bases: TGTGCCAGCAGTTTAATGGGCAATCAGCCCCAGCATTTT.

Written as DNA, the CDR3 is TGTGCCAGCTCACACCCCCCGGACAGGGCTTACGAGCAGTACTTC. Encoded protein: CASSHPPDRAYEQYF. The V gene is TRBV18, the J gene TRBJ2-7; 8 bases agree with TRBD1. Trimming removed 4 bases from V and 4 bases from J; junction bases left unmatched: 9. Germline V lookup: CDR1 KGHSH, CDR2 LQKENI. The CDR3 runs 15 residues. The whole variable domain, remainder taken from reference TRBV18 and TRBJ2-7, is NAGVMQNPRHLVRRRGQEARLRCSPMKGHSHVYWYRQLPEEGLKFMVYLQKENIIDESGMPKERFSAEFPKEGPSILRIQQVVRGDSAAYFCASSHPPDRAYEQYFGPGTRLTVT.

The CDR3 coding sequence is TGCAGTGCGCCAGTCGGGGGGGGCCACACCGGGGAGCTGTTTTTT. This codes for CSAPVGGGHTGELFF. This sequence joins TRBV20-1 and TRBJ2-2; 8 nucleotides align to TRBD2. V trimming: 6 bases; J trimming: 3 bases; junction bases outside the gene matches: 9. Looked up from germline, CDR1 is DFQATT and CDR2 is SNEGSKA (reference sequence). The length of the CDR3 is 15 residues.

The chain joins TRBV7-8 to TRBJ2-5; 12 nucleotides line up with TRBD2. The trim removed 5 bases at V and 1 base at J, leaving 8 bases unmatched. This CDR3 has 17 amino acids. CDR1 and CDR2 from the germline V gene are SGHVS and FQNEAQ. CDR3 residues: CASSPELAGGFQETQYF. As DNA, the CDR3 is TGTGCCAGCAGCCCGGAACTAGCGGGAGGTTTCCAAGAGACCCAGTACTTC.

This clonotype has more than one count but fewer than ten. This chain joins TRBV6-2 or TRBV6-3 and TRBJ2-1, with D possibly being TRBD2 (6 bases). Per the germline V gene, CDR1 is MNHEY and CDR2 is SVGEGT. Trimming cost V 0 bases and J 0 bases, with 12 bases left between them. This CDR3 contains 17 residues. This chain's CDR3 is CASSYSRVLASYNEQFF. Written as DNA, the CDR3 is TGTGCCAGCAGTTACTCGAGGGTACTAGCCTCCTACAATGAGCAGTTCTTC.

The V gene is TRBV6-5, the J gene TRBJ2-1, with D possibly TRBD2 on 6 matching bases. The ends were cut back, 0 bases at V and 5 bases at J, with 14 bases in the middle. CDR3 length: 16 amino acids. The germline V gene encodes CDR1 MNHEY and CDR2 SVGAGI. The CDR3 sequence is CASSYSFGSLNNEQFF. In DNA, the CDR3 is TGTGCCAGCAGTTACTCGTTCGGGAGTCTTAACAATGAGCAGTTCTTC.

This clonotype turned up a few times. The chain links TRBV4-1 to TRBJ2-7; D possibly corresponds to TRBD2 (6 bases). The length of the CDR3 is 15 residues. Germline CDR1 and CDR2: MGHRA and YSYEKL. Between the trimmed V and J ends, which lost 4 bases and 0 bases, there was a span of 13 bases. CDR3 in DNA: TGCGCCAGCAGCCTGCAGGTTAGCGGCTCCTACGAGCAGTACTTC. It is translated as CASSLQVSGSYEQYF.

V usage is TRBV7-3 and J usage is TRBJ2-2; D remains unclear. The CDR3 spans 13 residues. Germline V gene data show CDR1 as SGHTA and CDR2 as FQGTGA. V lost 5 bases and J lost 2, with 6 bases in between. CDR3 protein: CASSQDNTGELFF. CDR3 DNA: TGTGCCAGCAGCCAAGACAACACCGGGGAGCTGTTTTTT.

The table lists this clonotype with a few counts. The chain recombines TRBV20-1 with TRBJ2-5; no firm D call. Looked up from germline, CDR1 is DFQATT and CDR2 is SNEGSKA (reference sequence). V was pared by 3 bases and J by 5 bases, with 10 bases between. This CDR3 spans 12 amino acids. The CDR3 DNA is TGCAGTGCTAGGGTTAGTGTGGAGACCCAGTACTTC. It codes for CSARVSVETQYF.

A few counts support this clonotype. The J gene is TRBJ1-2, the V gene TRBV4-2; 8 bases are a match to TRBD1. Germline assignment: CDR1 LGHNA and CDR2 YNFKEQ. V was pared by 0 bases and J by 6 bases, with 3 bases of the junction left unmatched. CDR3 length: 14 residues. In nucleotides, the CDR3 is TGTGCCAGCAGCCAAGATACAGGGGGGAATGGCTACACCTTC. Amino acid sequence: CASSQDTGGNGYTF.

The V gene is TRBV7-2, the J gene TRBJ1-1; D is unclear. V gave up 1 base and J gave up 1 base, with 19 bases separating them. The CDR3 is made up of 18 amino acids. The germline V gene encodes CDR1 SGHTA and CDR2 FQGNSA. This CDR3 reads CASSLGPFGRTSNTEAFF. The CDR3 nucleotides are TGTGCCAGCAGCTTAGGGCCTTTCGGAAGGACTTCGAACACTGAAGCTTTCTTT.

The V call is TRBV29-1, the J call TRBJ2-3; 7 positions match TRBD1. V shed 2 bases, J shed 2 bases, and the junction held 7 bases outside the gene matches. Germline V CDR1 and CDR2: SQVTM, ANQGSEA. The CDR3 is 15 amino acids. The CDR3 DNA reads TGCAGCGTTGAACCGCTACAGGGGAACACAGATACGCAGTATTTT. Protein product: CSVEPLQGNTDTQYF.